This T cell receptor beta chain was sequenced during a study of shared clonotypes between healthy human individuals. Trimming left V 6 bases short and J 3 bases short, with 9 bases between. Germline V lookup: CDR1 SNHLY, CDR2 FYNNEI. CDR3 size: 12 residues. Assay used: immunoSEQ multiplex PCR; TCRdb lists only in-frame clones, some missing. The data show around 620,000 clones, around 96% seen once. The naive CD8 subset, CD45RO-negative cells positively selected for CCR7, excluded terminally differentiated effector memory CD45RA+ cells. The TCR comes from a woman aged 25 to 39 in good health. Sequenced sample: naive CD8+ T cells sorted from blood. This chain joins TRBV2 and TRBJ2-7, with no clear D. The CDR3 DNA is TGTGCCAGCAGGGGCCAGCGCTACGAGCAGTACTTC. It codes for CASRGQRYEQYF.